The clone carrying this T cell receptor (beta chain) occurred once. This entry comes from a study of control samples from healthy donors and cancer patients. Trimming removed 5 bases from V and 7 bases from J, with 8 bases in between. Germline V gives CDR1 SSHAT, CDR2 FNYEAQ (reference sequence). CDR3 length: 11 residues. Here immunoSEQ multiplex PCR was the method, and the copy in TCRdb shows in-frame clones only, minus some. The sample lists 100,000 to 150,000 clones, about nine tenths occurring once. The clonotype comes from a man aged 40-50 years in good health. The sequencing sample was made of blood. The chain links TRBV7-7 to TRBJ1-2; D remains unclear. For the CDR3, the DNA is TGTGCCAGCAGCCCCTTATCTGGCTACACCTTC. This encodes CASSPLSGYTF.